The 16 T cell receptor beta chains below all came from one sample that was sequenced in a study of T cell responses to AZD1222 COVID-19 vaccine. Data came from immunoSEQ multiplex PCR; TCRdb stores just in-frame clones and leaves some out. Of 90,000 to 120,000 clones in the sample, around 87% were seen once. The specimen comprised peripheral blood, sampled on day 0 of AZD1222 vaccination. The receptor source for this set is an adult in good health.

V gene TRBV30 combines with J gene TRBJ1-1, with D unresolved. V was pared by 8 bases and J by 6 bases, with 10 bases between. Germline assignment: CDR1 GTSNPN and CDR2 SVGIG (reference sequence). The CDR3 has 10 amino acids. In nucleotides, the CDR3 is TGTGCCGGAAAGGTCCCTGAAGCTTTCTTT. Translating it yields CAGKVPEAFF.

J is TRBJ2-2 and V is TRBV7-6; no definite D call. The germline V gene has CDR1 SGHVS and CDR2 FNYEAQ. The CDR3 runs to 12 residues. V was trimmed by 5 bases and J by 6 bases, leaving 7 bases between them. CDR3 DNA sequence: TGTGCCAGCAGCCCCACCGCCGGGGAGCTGTTTTTT. This translates into CASSPTAGELFF.

The rearrangement uses TRBV6-1 and TRBJ1-5, with D uncertain. Trimming took 2 bases from V and 0 from J, leaving 17 bases between them. This CDR3 comprises 18 residues. Looked up from germline, CDR1 is MNHNS and CDR2 is SASEGT. The CDR3: CASSEYPVQSISNQPQHF. CDR3 coding DNA: TGTGCCAGCAGTGAATATCCCGTACAGTCAATTAGCAATCAGCCCCAGCATTTT.

The chain links TRBV7-2 to TRBJ2-3, with a possible D match to TRBD2 (5 bases). The ends were cut back, 5 bases at V and 4 bases at J, with 16 bases in the middle. Per germline, CDR1 SGHTA and CDR2 FQGNSA. The CDR3 is 15 residues long. The CDR3 reads CASSPMVGVSDTQYF. CDR3 in DNA: TGTGCCAGCAGCCCCATGGTCGGGGTTTCAGATACGCAGTATTTT.

The chain is built from TRBV12-3 or TRBV12-4 and TRBJ1-1; maybe TRBD1 (5 bases). Trimming shortened V by 7 bases and J by 6 bases, and 15 bases separated the two germline ends. This CDR3 contains 13 residues. CDR3 in DNA: TGTGCCAGCAAACTAACCAGAGGGGCTGAAGCTTTCTTT. Its protein is CASKLTRGAEAFF.

The rearrangement uses TRBV28 and TRBJ1-5; D gene ambiguous. There are 11 residues in the CDR3. The V gene's germline CDR1 is MDHEN and CDR2 SYDVKM. Trimming removed 4 bases at V and 6 bases at J, with 4 bases between. CDR3 protein: CASSSPQPQHF. CDR3 nucleotides: TGTGCCAGCAGTTCCCCTCAGCCCCAGCATTTT.

The gene calls are TRBV6-4 and TRBJ2-3, with 7 bases aligning to TRBD2. V was pared by 0 bases and J by 4 bases, with 7 bases of the junction left unmatched. The CDR3 covers 16 residues. The V gene's germline CDR1 is MRHNA and CDR2 SNTAGT. CDR3 residues: CASSDSAGVSADTQYF. In DNA, the CDR3 is TGTGCCAGCAGTGACTCGGCGGGAGTATCAGCAGATACGCAGTATTTT.

J is TRBJ2-7 and V is TRBV7-8; 14 nucleotides line up with TRBD2. The CDR3 runs 17 residues. V lost 6 bases and J lost 3; bases outside the gene matches: 10. In germline, CDR1 is SGHVS, CDR2 FQNEAQ. The CDR3 protein is CASSPKTSGGALYEQYF. The CDR3 DNA sequence: TGTGCCAGCAGTCCAAAGACTAGCGGGGGGGCTCTCTACGAGCAGTACTTC. Based on the CDR3 plus reference TRBV7-8 and TRBJ2-7, the full variable domain is GAGVSQSPRYKVAKRGQDVALRCDPISGHVSLFWYQQALGQGPEFLTYFQNEAQLDKSGLPSDRFFAERPEGSVSTLKIQRTQQEDSAVYLCASSPKTSGGALYEQYFGPGTRLTVT.

This chain joins TRBV6-1 and TRBJ2-7; D might be TRBD2 (6 bases). This CDR3 spans 14 amino acids. Germline-derived CDR1 and CDR2 are MNHNS and SASEGT. Trimming took off 5 bases at V and 7 bases at J, with 18 bases between the two ends. DNA for the CDR3: TGTGCCAGCAGTTTCGGGACTCCTCAGCCTGAGCAGTACTTC. Residues: CASSFGTPQPEQYF.

J is TRBJ2-5 and V is TRBV6-2 or TRBV6-3; D may correspond to TRBD1 or TRBD2 (5 bases each). Between the trimmed V and J ends, which lost 0 bases and 2 bases, there was a span of 13 bases. The CDR3 loop spans 16 amino acids. Looked up from germline, CDR1 is MNHEY and CDR2 is SVGEGT. CDR3 in amino acids: CASSYSGVAPQETQYF. CDR3 DNA sequence: TGTGCCAGCAGTTACTCGGGGGTAGCCCCTCAAGAGACCCAGTACTTC.

A note on this clone: The same CDR3 also results from other DNA sequences found in this sample. The rearrangement links TRBV30 to TRBJ1-2; D remains ambiguous. Per germline, CDR1 GTSNPN and CDR2 SVGIG (reference sequence). V was shortened by 2 bases and J by 2 bases, with 0 bases between the two germline ends. The CDR3 extends over 10 amino acids. This CDR3 reads CAWSNYGYTF. The CDR3 nucleotides are TGTGCCTGGAGTAACTATGGCTACACCTTC. The whole variable domain, filled in from reference TRBV30 and TRBJ1-2, reads SQTIHQWPATLVQPVGSPLSLECTVEGTSNPNLYWYRQAAGRGLQLLFYSVGIGQISSEVPQNLSASRPQDRQFILSSKKLLLSDSGFYLCAWSNYGYTFGSGTRLTVV.

Concerning this clone itself: At one boundary the junction diverges from the germline segment, which might be a read error. J is TRBJ2-1 and V is TRBV11-2; 11 bases agree with TRBD2. CDR1 SGHAT and CDR2 FQNNGV come from the germline V gene. This CDR3 spans 18 amino acids. CDR3 residues: CASTRGAGAMASGRSLVF. The CDR3 DNA is TGTGCCAGCACTCGTGGTGCGGGCGCAATGGCTAGCGGGAGGTCTCTGGTCTTC.

V usage is TRBV10-3 and J usage is TRBJ2-3, with 10 bases matching TRBD1. The germline V gene has CDR1 ENHRY and CDR2 SYGVKD. CDR3 size: 14 residues. J gave up 5 bases and V 6 bases, and 5 bases lay outside the gene matches. CDR3 coding DNA: TGTGCCATCAGATTCGACAGGGGGCAAGATACGCAGTATTTT. It codes for CAIRFDRGQDTQYF.

The chain combines TRBV29-1 with TRBJ1-2, with TRBD1 matching over 7 bases. The CDR3 is 11 residues long. In germline, CDR1 is SQVTM, CDR2 ANQGSEA. With V trimmed by 7 bases and J by 7 bases, 6 bases remained unmatched. The CDR3 coding sequence is TGCAGCGCCCGACAGGGTTCTGGCTACACCTTC. It specifies CSARQGSGYTF. The full variable domain, rest sourced from reference TRBV29-1 and TRBJ1-2, is SAVISQKPSRDICQRGTSLTIQCQVDSQVTMMFWYRQQPGQSLTLIATANQGSEATYESGFVIDKFPISRPNLTFSTLTVSNMSPEDSSIYLCSARQGSGYTFGSGTRLTVV.

The chain recombines TRBV27 with TRBJ2-3; perhaps TRBD2 as D (6 bases). The ends were cut back, 2 bases at V and 4 bases at J, with 22 bases in the middle. The CDR3 totals 18 residues. Looked up from germline, CDR1 is MNHEY and CDR2 is SMNVEV (reference sequence). In nucleotides, the CDR3 is TGTGCCAGCAGTTTAAGAGGGTTTGGGGGGAACTTCGCAGATACGCAGTATTTT. It yields the protein CASSLRGFGGNFADTQYF.

This clone was observed a single time. Other nucleotide sequences in the sample specify the same CDR3. This chain joins TRBV29-1 and TRBJ2-1; D is unresolved. Germline lookup yields CDR1 SQVTM and CDR2 ANQGSEA. Trimming stripped 2 bases from V and 5 bases from J, with 7 bases between. The CDR3 is made up of 12 amino acids. This CDR3 is CSVERRDNEQFF. CDR3 bases: TGCAGCGTTGAACGGAGAGACAATGAGCAGTTCTTC.